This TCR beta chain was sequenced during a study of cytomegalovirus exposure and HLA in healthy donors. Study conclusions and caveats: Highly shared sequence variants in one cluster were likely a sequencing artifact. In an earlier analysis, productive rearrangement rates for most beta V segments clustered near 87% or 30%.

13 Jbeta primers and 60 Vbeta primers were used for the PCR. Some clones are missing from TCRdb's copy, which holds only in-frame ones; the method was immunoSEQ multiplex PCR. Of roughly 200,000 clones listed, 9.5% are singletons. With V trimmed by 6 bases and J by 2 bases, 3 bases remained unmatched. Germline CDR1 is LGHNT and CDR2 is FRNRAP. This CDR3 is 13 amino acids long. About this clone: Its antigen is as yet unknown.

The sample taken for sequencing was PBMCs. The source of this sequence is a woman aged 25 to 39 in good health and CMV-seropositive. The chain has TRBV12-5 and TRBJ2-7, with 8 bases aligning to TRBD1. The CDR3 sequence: CASGPGQAYEQYF. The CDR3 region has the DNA TGTGCTAGTGGACCGGGACAGGCCTACGAGCAGTACTTC.